These T cell receptor beta chains were read from a single sample in a study of shared clonotypes between healthy human individuals. TCRdb keeps only in-frame clones here, not all; method: immunoSEQ multiplex PCR. The profile covers 2 million to 2.5 million clones, with 93% appearing a single time and approximately 0.37% taken by the ten largest. What was sequenced was naive CD4+ T cells from PBMCs. Receptors were obtained from a man between 18 and 29 years old in good health. Some clones in this sample may be carry-over from other donors' samples. CDR3s leave out the opening cysteine and the closing phenylalanine or tryptophan. The D gene is left open where the match is weak.

TRBV11-2 NA ASSWAGGPGNTIY
TRBV2 NA ASSENLGYRSGNQPQH
TRBV27 TRBD1 ASRGTGVWYEQY
TRBV2 TRBD1 ASTEQGAQIEAF
TRBV5-5 NA ASRTGVQPTYEQY
TRBV11-2 TRBD1 ASSLTGGTTTDTQY
TRBV28 TRBD1 ASSLRGQGGEQY
TRBV28 TRBD1 ASSLPWTGDGYT
TRBV4-3 NA ASSREGPYEQY
TRBV7-8 NA ASSLVWRGGLDQPQH
TRBV30 TRBD1 AWRGDRLNEKLF
TRBV27 NA ASSSRGWYEQY
TRBV18 NA ASSEQPLTDNEKLF
TRBV19 NA ASSPPGNTEAF
TRBV7-3 NA ASSSLGSAGSYNEQF
TRBV21-1 NA ASSNRSGTRKYEQF
TRBV5-1 NA ASSLSLQTQETQY
TRBV20-1 NA SAHRGAEQY
TRBV5-1 NA ASSLGQSRAEAF
TRBV7-9 NA ASSTGGSNEKLF
TRBV6-5 TRBD1 ASSYYRGSHQETQY
TRBV6-5 NA ASSYKYSNQPQH
TRBV5-1 NA ASSSTAGVVDSPLH
TRBV5-6 NA ASSELRGTDTQY
TRBV7-2 TRBD1 ASSRQGNYGYT
TRBV10-3 TRBD2 AISAGASYNEQF
TRBV18 NA ASSTGTYEQY
TRBV7-2 TRBD1 ASSLTPGQGGGYT
TRBV4-2 NA ASSGGINQPQH
TRBV5-1 NA ASSLGSGTKEDTQY
TRBV4-2 NA ASSQRLYGELF
TRBV28 TRBD1 ASSRQGYGNQPQH
TRBV4-1 TRBD1 ASSQPTGTGLKPQH
TRBV7-2 TRBD1 ASSPGGAVSEKLF
TRBV29-1 TRBD1 SALQTGQGAAYEQY
TRBV27 NA ASSKTGRSNQPQH
TRBV7-3 NA ASSLMRGGATDTQY
TRBV18 NA ASSLYKASSYEQY
TRBV5-1 NA ASGEGVTDTQY
TRBV28 NA ASTPMRRINYGYT
TRBV9 NA ASSVALRPAGNTIY
TRBV5-4 NA ASRDPGVETQY
TRBV5-5 NA ASSQLRGATHSGANVLT
TRBV6-6 NA ASQTSTDTQY
TRBV6-6 NA ASSSRTGTDTQY
TRBV25-1 TRBD2 ASKTSGSTDTQY
TRBV2 NA ASSEPSQGPNQPQH
TRBV29-1 NA SVERTTSTDTQY